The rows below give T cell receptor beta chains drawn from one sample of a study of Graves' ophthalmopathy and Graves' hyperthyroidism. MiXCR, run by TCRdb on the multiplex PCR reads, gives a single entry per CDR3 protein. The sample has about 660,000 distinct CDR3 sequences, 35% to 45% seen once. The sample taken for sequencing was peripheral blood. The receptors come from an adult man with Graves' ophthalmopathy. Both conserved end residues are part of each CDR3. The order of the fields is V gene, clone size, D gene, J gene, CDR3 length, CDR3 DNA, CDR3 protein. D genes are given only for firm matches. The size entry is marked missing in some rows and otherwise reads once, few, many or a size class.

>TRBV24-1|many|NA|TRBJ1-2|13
TGTGCCACCAGCCACAGGGTGACTTATGGCTACACCTTC
CATSHRVTYGYTF
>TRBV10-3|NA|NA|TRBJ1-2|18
TGTGCCAGCAGTTACTTGCCTAAGGGGCATCAAGTAAACTATGGCTACACCTTC
CASSYLPKGHQVNYGYTF
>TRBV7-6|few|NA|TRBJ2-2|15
TGTGCCAGCAGCCGTGGACAGCCTGGCACCGGGGAGCTGTTTTTT
CASSRGQPGTGELFF
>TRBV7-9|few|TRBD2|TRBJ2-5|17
TGTGCCAGCAGCTTTAGGATAACTAGCGGGAGACAAGAGACCCAGTACTTC
CASSFRITSGRQETQYF
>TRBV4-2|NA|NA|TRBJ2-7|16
TGTGCCAGCAGCCAACCCCCCCCTGACGGCTCCTACGAGCAGTACTTC
CASSQPPPDGSYEQYF
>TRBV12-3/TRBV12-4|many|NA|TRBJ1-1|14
TGTGCCAGCAGTTTAGCTCCGATGAACACTGAAGCTTTCTTT
CASSLAPMNTEAFF
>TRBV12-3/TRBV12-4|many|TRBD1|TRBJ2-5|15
TGTGCCAGCAGCCCGGGACAGGGTACGGAGGAGACCCAGTACTTC
CASSPGQGTEETQYF
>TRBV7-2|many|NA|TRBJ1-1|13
TGTGCCAGCAGGGCAGGAGAGAACACTGAAGCTTTCTTT
CASRAGENTEAFF
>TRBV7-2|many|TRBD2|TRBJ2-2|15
TGTGCCAGCAGCCCAGCGGGGGAGGGCACCGGGGAGCTGTTTTTT
CASSPAGEGTGELFF
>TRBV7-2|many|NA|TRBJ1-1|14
TGTGCCAGCACCCGCGGACAGTCGAACACTGAAGCTTTCTTT
CASTRGQSNTEAFF
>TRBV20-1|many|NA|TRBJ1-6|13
TGCAGTGCTGCGGGACGGACTAATTCACCCCTCCACTTT
CSAAGRTNSPLHF
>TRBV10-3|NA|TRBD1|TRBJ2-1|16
TGTGCCAGCAGTGAGACAGGGACAGGGGGCCCCCATGAGCAGTTCTTC
CASSETGTGGPHEQFF
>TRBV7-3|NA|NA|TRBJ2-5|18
TGCGCCAGCGGCCAAGCGCGGGACGTTGGGCGTTACCAAGAGACCCAGTACTTC
CASGQARDVGRYQETQYF
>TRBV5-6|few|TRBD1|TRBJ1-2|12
TGTGCCAGCAGCTACTGGACAGGGGGCTACACCTTC
CASSYWTGGYTF
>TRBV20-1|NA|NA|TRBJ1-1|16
TGCAGTGCTAGACCGCTTTGGGGGGCTGGGAACACTGAAGCTTTCTTT
CSARPLWGAGNTEAFF
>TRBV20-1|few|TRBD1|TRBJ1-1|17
TGCAGTGCTAGAGTCCTTGACAGGGGGCAGGCGGACACTGAAGCTTTCTTT
CSARVLDRGQADTEAFF
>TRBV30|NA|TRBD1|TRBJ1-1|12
TGTGCCTGGAGAGGGGGCACAGTTGTAGCTTTCTTT
CAWRGGTVVAFF
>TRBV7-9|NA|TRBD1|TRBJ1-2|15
TGTGCCAGCACAGCGCTACAGGGGGAAGAGGGTGGCTACACCTTC
CASTALQGEEGGYTF
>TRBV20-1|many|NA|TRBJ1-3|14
TGCAGTGCTAGTGATGGAAGCTCTGGAAACACCATATATTTT
CSASDGSSGNTIYF
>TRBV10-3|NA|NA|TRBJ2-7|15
TGTGCCAGCAACAATACGGGACTCCTCTCCTACGAGCAGTACTTC
CASNNTGLLSYEQYF
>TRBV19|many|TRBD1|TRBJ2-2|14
TGTGCCAGTGGGACAGGGGAGGACACCGGGGAGCTGTTTTTT
CASGTGEDTGELFF
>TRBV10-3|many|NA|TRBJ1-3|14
TGTGCCAGCAGCCATGGGACAACCGGAAACACCATATATTTT
CASSHGTTGNTIYF
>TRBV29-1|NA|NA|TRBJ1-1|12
TGCAGCTTAGGCGGGGCCGACACTGAAGCTTTCTTT
CSLGGADTEAFF
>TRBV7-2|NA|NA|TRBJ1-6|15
TGTGCCAGCAGCTCATCGCCTATCAGGGATTCACCCCTCCACTTT
CASSSSPIRDSPLHF
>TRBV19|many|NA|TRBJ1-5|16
TGTGCCAGTAGTAACCTCCACAGGGACGACAATCAGCCCCAGCATTTT
CASSNLHRDDNQPQHF
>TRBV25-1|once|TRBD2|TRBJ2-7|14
TGTGCCTGGAGACGAGCGGGAGGGACGTACGAGCAGTACTTC
CAWRRAGGTYEQYF